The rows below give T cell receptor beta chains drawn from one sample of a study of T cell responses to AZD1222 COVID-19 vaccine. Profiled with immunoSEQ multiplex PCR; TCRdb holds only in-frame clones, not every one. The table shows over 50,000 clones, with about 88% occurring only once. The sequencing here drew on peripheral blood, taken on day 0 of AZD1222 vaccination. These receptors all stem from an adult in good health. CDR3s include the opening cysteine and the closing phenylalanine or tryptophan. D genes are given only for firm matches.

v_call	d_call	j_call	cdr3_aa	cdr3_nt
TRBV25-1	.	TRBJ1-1	CASSDGYVRVNTEAFF	TGTGCCAGCAGTGATGGGTACGTGAGGGTTAACACTGAAGCTTTCTTT
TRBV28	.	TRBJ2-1	CASSLTSFARNEQFF	TGTGCCAGCAGTTTAACTAGTTTTGCCCGGAATGAGCAGTTCTTC
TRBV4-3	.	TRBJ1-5	CASSQDNMAAPQHF	TGCGCCAGCAGCCAAGATAATATGGCGGCCCCCCAGCATTTT
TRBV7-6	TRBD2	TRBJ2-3	CASSFQGGRTDTQYF	TGTGCCAGCAGTTTTCAGGGAGGGAGGACAGATACGCAGTATTTT
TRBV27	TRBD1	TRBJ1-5	CASSFNRGSSNQPQHF	TGTGCCAGCAGTTTCAACAGGGGTTCCAGCAATCAGCCCCAGCATTTT
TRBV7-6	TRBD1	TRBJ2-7	CASSPRTGGSVYEQYF	TGTGCCAGCAGCCCGAGGACAGGGGGCAGCGTCTACGAGCAGTACTTC
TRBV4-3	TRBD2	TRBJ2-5	CASSPRLAGGPGKTQYF	TGCGCCAGCAGCCCCCGACTAGCGGGAGGGCCTGGGAAGACCCAGTACTTC
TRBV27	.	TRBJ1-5	CASSLRRDSNQPQHF	TGTGCCAGCAGTTTGCGGCGGGATAGCAATCAGCCCCAGCATTTT
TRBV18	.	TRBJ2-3	CASSPGVGTDTQYF	TGTGCCAGCTCACCGGGGGTGGGCACAGATACGCAGTATTTT
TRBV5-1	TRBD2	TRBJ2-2	CASSLLAGGTGELFF	TGCGCCAGCAGCTTATTAGCGGGAGGGACCGGGGAGCTGTTTTTT
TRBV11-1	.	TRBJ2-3	CASSLKVWEADTQYF	TGTGCCAGCAGCTTAAAAGTGTGGGAGGCAGATACGCAGTATTTT
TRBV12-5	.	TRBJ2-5	CASGLALEETQYF	TGTGCTAGTGGTTTGGCCCTAGAAGAGACCCAGTACTTC
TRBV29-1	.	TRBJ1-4	CSVSGKGEEKLFF	TGCAGCGTTAGTGGGAAAGGGGAAGAAAAACTGTTTTTT
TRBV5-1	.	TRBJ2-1	CASSLTEDNEQFF	TGCGCCAGCAGCTTGACTGAGGACAATGAGCAGTTCTTC
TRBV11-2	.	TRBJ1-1	CASTPGLTGLNTEAFF	TGTGCCAGCACCCCGGGACTTACCGGATTGAACACTGAAGCTTTCTTT
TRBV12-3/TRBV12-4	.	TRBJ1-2	CASSFTGRDGYTF	TGTGCCAGCAGTTTCACAGGCCGTGATGGCTACACCTTC